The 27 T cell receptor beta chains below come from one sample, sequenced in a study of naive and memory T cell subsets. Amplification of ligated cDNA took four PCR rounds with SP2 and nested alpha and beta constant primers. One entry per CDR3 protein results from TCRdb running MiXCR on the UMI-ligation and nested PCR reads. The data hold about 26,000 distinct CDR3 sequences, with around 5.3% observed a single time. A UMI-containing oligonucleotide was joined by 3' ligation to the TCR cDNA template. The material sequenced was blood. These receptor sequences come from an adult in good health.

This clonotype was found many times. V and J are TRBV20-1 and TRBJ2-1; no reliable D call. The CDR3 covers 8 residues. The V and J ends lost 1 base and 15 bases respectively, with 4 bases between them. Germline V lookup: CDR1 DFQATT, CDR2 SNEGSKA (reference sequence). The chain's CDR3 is CSARGGFF. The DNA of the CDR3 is TGCAGTGCTAGAGGGGGGTTCTTC.

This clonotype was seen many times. The CDR3 DNA is TGTGCCATCAGTGAGGAGGACAGTTGGTACGAGCAGTACTTC. Translated, it gives CAISEEDSWYEQYF. This sequence joins TRBV10-3 and TRBJ2-7; TRBD1 might be the D (6 bases). V lost 2 bases and J 4 bases, leaving 12 bases between the germline ends. Germline CDR1 and CDR2: ENHRY and SYGVKD. The CDR3 consists of 14 residues.

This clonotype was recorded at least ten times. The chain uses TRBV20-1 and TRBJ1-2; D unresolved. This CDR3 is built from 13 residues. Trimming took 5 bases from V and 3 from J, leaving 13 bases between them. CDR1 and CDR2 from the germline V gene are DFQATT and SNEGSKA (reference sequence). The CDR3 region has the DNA TGCAGTGCTCCCCTCCAAGGGTACTATGGCTACACCTTC. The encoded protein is CSAPLQGYYGYTF.

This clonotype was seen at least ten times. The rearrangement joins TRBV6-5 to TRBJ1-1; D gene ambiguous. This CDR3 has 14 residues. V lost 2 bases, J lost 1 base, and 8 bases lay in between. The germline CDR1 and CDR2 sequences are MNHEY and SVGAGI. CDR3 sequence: CASSYKLGNTEAFF. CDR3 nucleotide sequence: TGTGCCAGCAGTTACAAGCTCGGGAACACTGAAGCTTTCTTT.

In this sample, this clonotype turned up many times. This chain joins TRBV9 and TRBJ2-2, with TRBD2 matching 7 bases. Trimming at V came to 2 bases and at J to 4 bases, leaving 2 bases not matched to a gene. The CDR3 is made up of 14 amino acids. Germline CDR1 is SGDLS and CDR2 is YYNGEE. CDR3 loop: CASSVSGLTGELFF. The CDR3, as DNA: TGTGCCAGCAGCGTTAGCGGGCTCACCGGGGAGCTGTTTTTT.

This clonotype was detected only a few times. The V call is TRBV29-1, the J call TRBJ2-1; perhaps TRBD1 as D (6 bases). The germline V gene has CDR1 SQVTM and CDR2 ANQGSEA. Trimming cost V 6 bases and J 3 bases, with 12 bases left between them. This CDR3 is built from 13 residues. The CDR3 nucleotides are TGCAGCGTCAGGTGGACAGTCTACAATGAGCAGTTCTTC. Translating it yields CSVRWTVYNEQFF.

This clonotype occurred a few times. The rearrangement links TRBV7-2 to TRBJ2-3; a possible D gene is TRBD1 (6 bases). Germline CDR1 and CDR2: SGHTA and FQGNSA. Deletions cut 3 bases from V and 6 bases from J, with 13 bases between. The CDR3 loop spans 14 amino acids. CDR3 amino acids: CASSLYPGADTQYF. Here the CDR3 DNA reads TGTGCCAGCAGCTTGTACCCAGGGGCGGATACGCAGTATTTT.

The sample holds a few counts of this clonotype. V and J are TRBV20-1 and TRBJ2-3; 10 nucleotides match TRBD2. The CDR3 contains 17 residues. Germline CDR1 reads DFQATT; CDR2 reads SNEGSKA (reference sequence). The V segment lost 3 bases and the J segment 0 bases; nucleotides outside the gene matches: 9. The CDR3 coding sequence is TGCAGTGCTAGTGGCACCGCGACTAGCGGGAGCACAGATACGCAGTATTTT. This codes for CSASGTATSGSTDTQYF.

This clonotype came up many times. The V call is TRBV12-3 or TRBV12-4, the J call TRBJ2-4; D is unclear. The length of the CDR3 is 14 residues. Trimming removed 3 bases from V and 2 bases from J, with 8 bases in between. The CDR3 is CASSLGISKNIQYF. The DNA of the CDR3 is TGTGCCAGCAGTTTGGGAATTTCCAAAAACATTCAGTACTTC.

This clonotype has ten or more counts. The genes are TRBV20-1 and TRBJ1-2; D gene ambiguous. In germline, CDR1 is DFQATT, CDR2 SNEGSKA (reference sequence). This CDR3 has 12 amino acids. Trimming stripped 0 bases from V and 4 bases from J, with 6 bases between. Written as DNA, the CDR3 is TGCAGTGCTAGAGATCGCAGCTATGGCTACACCTTC. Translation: CSARDRSYGYTF.

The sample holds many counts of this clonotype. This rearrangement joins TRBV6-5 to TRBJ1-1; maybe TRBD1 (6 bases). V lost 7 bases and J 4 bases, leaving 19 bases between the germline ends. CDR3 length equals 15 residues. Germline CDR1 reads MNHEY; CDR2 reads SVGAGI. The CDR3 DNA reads TGTGCCAGCATCTCAGGGGTGGAGAGGGGCACTGAAGCTTTCTTT. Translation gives CASISGVERGTEAFF.

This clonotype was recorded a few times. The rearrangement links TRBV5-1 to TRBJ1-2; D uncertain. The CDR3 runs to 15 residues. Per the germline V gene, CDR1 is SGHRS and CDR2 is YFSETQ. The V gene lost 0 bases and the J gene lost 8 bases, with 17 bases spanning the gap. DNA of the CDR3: TGCGCCAGCAGCTTGGCCCCAGAGGGCCTTGGAGGCTACACCTTC. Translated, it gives CASSLAPEGLGGYTF.

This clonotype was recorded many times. CDR3 protein: CSVGPRLVEDEQFF. The CDR3 DNA reads TGCAGCGTTGGACCTAGACTCGTCGAAGATGAGCAGTTCTTC. V and J are TRBV29-1 and TRBJ2-1; D ambiguous. Germline lookup yields CDR1 SQVTM and CDR2 ANQGSEA. The CDR3 runs 14 residues. V lost 4 bases, J lost 8 bases, and 18 bases lay in between.

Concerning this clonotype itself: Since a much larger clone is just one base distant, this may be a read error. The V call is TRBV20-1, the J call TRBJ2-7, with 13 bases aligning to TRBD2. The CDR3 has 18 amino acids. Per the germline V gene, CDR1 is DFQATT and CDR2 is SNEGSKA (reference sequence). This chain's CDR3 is CSAKKWTSGSNRAYEQNF. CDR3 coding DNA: TGCAGTGCTAAAAAATGGACTAGCGGGAGTAACAGGGCCTACGAGCAGAACTTC.

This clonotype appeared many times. The CDR3 DNA sequence: TGTGCCAGCAGCTCGGGACAGGGTACCTACGAGCAGTACTTC. The encoded protein is CASSSGQGTYEQYF. This chain uses TRBV7-2 with TRBJ2-7; 9 nucleotides line up with TRBD1. The CDR3 has 14 amino acids. The J segment lost 2 bases and the V segment lost 4 bases, leaving 3 bases of the junction unmatched. Per germline, CDR1 SGHTA and CDR2 FQGNSA.

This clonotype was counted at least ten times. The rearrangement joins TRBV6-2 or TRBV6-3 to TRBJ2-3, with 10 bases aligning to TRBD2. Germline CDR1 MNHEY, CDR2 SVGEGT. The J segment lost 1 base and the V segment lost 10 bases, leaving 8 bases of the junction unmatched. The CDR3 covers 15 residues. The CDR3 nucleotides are TGTGCCACCGTCCTAGCGGGAGCCGGCACAGATACGCAGTATTTT. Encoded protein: CATVLAGAGTDTQYF.

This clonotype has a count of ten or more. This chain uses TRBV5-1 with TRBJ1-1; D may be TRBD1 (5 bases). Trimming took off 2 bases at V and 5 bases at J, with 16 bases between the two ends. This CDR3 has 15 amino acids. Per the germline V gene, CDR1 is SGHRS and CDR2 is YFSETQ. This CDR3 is CASSLTQGSGTEAFF. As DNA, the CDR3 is TGCGCCAGCAGCTTAACCCAGGGCTCGGGGACTGAAGCTTTCTTT.

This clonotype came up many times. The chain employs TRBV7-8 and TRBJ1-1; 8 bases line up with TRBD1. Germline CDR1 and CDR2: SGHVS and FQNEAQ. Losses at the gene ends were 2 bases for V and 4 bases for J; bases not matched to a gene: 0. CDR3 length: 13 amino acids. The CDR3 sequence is CASSLTGGTEAFF. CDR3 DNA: TGTGCCAGCAGCTTAACAGGGGGCACTGAAGCTTTCTTT.

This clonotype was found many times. CDR3 coding DNA: TGTGCCAGTAGACTCGGACAGTTAAACACTGAAGCTTTCTTT. Translation gives CASRLGQLNTEAFF. The rearrangement links TRBV19 to TRBJ1-1, with D possibly TRBD1 on 6 matching bases. The length of the CDR3 is 14 residues. V dropped 6 bases and J dropped 2 bases, with 13 bases sitting between them. The germline V gene encodes CDR1 LNHDA and CDR2 SQIVND (reference sequence).

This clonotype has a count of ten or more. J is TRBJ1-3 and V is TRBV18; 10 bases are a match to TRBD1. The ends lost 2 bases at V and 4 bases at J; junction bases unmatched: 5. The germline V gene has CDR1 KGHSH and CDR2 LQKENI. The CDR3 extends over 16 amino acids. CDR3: CASSPGLTGGGNTIYF. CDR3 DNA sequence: TGTGCCAGCTCACCAGGCCTGACAGGGGGCGGAAACACCATATATTTT.

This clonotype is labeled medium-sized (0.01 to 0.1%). The CDR3: CATAYQGVGNQPQHF. CDR3 sequence (DNA): TGTGCCACCGCTTATCAGGGCGTGGGCAATCAGCCCCAGCATTTT. The V call is TRBV24-1, the J call TRBJ1-5; tentative D call: TRBD1 (5 bases). From germline, CDR1 is KGHDR and CDR2 SFDVKD. The CDR3 length is 15 residues. V was clipped by 9 bases and J by 2 bases, with 16 bases between them.

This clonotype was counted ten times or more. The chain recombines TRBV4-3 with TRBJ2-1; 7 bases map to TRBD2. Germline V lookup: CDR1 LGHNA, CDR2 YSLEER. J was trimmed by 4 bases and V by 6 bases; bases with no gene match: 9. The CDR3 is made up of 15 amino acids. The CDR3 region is CASSPARGGYNEQFF. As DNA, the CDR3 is TGCGCCAGCAGTCCCGCCCGGGGAGGGTACAATGAGCAGTTCTTC.

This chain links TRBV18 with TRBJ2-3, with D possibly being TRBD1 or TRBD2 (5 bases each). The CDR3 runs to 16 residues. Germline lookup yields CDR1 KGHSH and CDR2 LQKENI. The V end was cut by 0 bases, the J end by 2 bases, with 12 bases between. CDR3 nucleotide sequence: TGTGCCAGCTCACCACCGAAACGGGGCCTCACAGATACGCAGTATTTT. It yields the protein CASSPPKRGLTDTQYF. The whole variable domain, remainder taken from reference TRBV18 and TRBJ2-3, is NAGVMQNPRHLVRRRGQEARLRCSPMKGHSHVYWYRQLPEEGLKFMVYLQKENIIDESGMPKERFSAEFPKEGPSILRIQQVVRGDSAAYFCASSPPKRGLTDTQYFGPGTRLTVL.

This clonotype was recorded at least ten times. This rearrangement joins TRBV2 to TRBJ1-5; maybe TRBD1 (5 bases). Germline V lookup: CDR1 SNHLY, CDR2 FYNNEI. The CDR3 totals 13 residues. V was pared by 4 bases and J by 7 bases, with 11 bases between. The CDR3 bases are TGTGCCAGCAGTGCGAGGTGGGACCAGCCCCAGCATTTT. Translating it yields CASSARWDQPQHF.

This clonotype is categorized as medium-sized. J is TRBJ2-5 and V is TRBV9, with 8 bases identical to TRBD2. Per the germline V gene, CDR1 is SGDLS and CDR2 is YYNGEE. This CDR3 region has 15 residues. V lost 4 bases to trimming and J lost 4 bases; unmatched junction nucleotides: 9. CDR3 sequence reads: CASSRGGGPRETQYF. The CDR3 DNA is TGTGCCAGCAGCCGGGGGGGAGGGCCTCGAGAGACCCAGTACTTC.

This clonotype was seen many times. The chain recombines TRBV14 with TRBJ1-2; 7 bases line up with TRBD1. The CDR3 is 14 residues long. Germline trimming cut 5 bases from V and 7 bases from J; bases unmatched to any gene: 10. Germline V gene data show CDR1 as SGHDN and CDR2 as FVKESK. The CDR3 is CASSVIQGVGGYTF. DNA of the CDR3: TGTGCCAGCAGCGTGATCCAGGGGGTCGGTGGCTACACCTTC.

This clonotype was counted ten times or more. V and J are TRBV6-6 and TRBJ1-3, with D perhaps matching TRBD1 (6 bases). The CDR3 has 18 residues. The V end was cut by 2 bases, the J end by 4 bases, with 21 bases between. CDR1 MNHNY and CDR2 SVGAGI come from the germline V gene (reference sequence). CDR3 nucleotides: TGTGCCAGCAGTTACACGGGGGCGCCCGGACACCGGGGAAACACCATATATTTT. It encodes CASSYTGAPGHRGNTIYF.